This T cell receptor beta chain appears in the sequencing data of a study of blood T cell repertoires in COVID-19. Study as a whole: Donors in the United States, Italy and Spain gave samples during acute or convalescent COVID-19. The cDNA or gDNA used as material had been derived from T cells, B-cell-depleted T cells, or PBMCs.

There are 18 residues in the CDR3. The germline gives CDR1 SGDLS, CDR2 YYNGEE. Germline trimming cut 1 base from V and 4 bases from J; bases unmatched to any gene: 7. Seattle cases were enrolled at active infection and followed longitudinally. This clone was counted only a few times. In the authors' methods: Quantification of nucleated cells was approximated via reference gene primer amplification. Sequenced by immunoSEQ multiplex PCR; TCRdb stores in-frame clones only, minus some. Clone size and the V and J calls come from that table; the DNA yielded D and trimming. The data hold 200,000 to 250,000 clones, with under 85% observed a single time.

The receptor's source is a woman older than 75 with COVID-19, enrolled during active disease. V is TRBV9 and J is TRBJ2-2, with TRBD2 identical over 13 bases. The specimen sequenced was peripheral blood. The CDR3 loop is CASSVSPTSGGVTGELFF. The DNA for the CDR3 is TGTGCCAGCAGCGTATCCCCAACTAGCGGGGGGGTCACCGGGGAGCTGTTTTTT.